These 2 T cell receptor beta chains were all obtained from the same sample, sequenced in a study of CD8+ T cells in alopecia areata. Extraction and reverse transcription of RNA yielded cDNA as the sequencing template. Clones were read by immunoSEQ multiplex PCR, and TCRdb kept only the in-frame ones, dropping some. The sample records 210,000 or so clones, roughly three fifths being singletons. Treatment here: oral pan-JAK inhibitor, 5-10 mg twice daily. Specimen: CD4+ T cells sorted from blood, collected at week 44, from a patient treated with tofacitinib. These TCRs come from a human donor with alopecia areata.

This clone appeared a single time. The V and J genes are TRBV7-2 and TRBJ2-1, with D perhaps matching TRBD1 or TRBD2 (5 bases each). V was shortened by 6 bases and J by 2 bases, with 20 bases between the two germline ends. This CDR3 has 17 amino acids. In germline, CDR1 is SGHTA, CDR2 FQGNSA. The CDR3 region has the DNA TGTGCCAGCAGTCCCAGGAGGATAGGCAGGGCCTACAATGAGCAGTTCTTC. Translating it yields CASSPRRIGRAYNEQFF. Looking up the rest from reference TRBV7-2 and TRBJ2-1 gives the full variable domain: GAGVSQSPSNKVTEKGKDVELRCDPISGHTALYWYRQSLGQGLEFLIYFQGNSAPDKSGLPSDRFSAERTGGSVSTLTIQRTQQEDSAVYLCASSPRRIGRAYNEQFFGPGTRLTVL.

J is TRBJ2-6 and V is TRBV9; 10 bases align to TRBD1. V gave up 4 bases and J gave up 4 bases; unmatched junction bases: 14. Germline CDR1 SGDLS, CDR2 YYNGEE. The CDR3 is made up of 19 amino acids. CDR3 protein: CASSTRGDRGTAGANVLTF. Written as DNA, the CDR3 is TGTGCCAGCAGCACCCGAGGGGACAGGGGAACCGCCGGGGCCAACGTCCTGACTTTC.